The 5 T cell receptor beta chains presented below share a single source sample, sequenced in a study of early T cells in non-severe SARS-CoV-2 infection (dated by TCRdb to about 2021). The library was obtained by 5' RACE. The instrument given in TCRdb is NextSeq 500. TCRdb handled the public reads itself, with Q25 trimming in fastp and clone calling in MiXCR, and kept productive beta chains. Under each unique CDR3 protein, matching rows form one entry showing the most common genes and DNA. In all, the sample holds around 53,000 distinct CDR3 sequences, and 6.5% to 9.5% of those were seen once. Approximately 6.3% of the sample rests with the top ten. The sequencing sample was made of whole blood. The receptors here all came from an adult who was a healthcare worker with PCR-confirmed SARS-CoV-2 infection or an uninfected control (not recorded which).

This clonotype has ten or more counts. The chain employs TRBV29-1 and TRBJ2-5; the D gene is possibly TRBD2 (5 bases). Germline V gives CDR1 SQVTM, CDR2 ANQGSEA. This CDR3 contains 14 residues. V lost 4 bases, J lost 2 bases, and 14 bases lay in between. CDR3 sequence (DNA): TGCAGCGTTGCCGGGGATTTCGGGCAAGAGACCCAGTACTTC. This translates into CSVAGDFGQETQYF.

This clonotype was found a few times. The chain links TRBV2 to TRBJ2-3; 13 bases line up with TRBD2. V dropped 8 bases and J dropped 3; count of bases not matched to a gene: 5. The CDR3 spans 15 residues. Germline V gives CDR1 SNHLY, CDR2 FYNNEI. The CDR3 loop reads CASGGTSGATDTQYF. CDR3 coding DNA: TGTGCCAGCGGGGGGACTAGCGGGGCTACAGATACGCAGTATTTT. Complete variable domain (other parts from reference TRBV2 and TRBJ2-3): EPEVTQTPSHQVTQMGQEVILRCVPISNHLYFYWYRQILGQKVEFLVSFYNNEISEKSEIFDDQFSVERPDGSNFTLKIRSTKLEDSAMYFCASGGTSGATDTQYFGPGTRLTVL.

This clonotype was observed a handful of times. J is TRBJ2-3 and V is TRBV6-6; 12 bases agree with TRBD1. This CDR3 has 17 residues. Germline CDR1 is MNHNY and CDR2 is SVGAGI (reference sequence). After removal of 1 base from V and 6 bases from J, the junction contained 8 bases not matched to a gene. In DNA form, the CDR3 reads TGTGCCAGCAGTTACTGGGAGGGACAGGGGGCACGGGATACGCAGTATTTT. Translation: CASSYWEGQGARDTQYF.

This clonotype was seen only a few times. The rearrangement links TRBV12-3 or TRBV12-4 to TRBJ2-6; D not certain. The CDR3 runs 13 residues. Trimming cost V 6 bases and J 4 bases, with 7 bases left between them. The CDR3 spells CASRHIGANVLTF. The CDR3 DNA reads TGTGCCAGCAGGCATATAGGGGCCAACGTCCTGACTTTC.

This clonotype was detected only a few times. V usage is TRBV14 and J usage is TRBJ2-1; D could derive from TRBD1 or TRBD2 (5 bases each). The V gene lost 0 bases and the J gene lost 1 base, with 16 bases spanning the gap. Germline V gene sequence: CDR1 SGHDN, CDR2 FVKESK. CDR3 length: 18 residues. CDR3 in amino acids: CASSQEGPRDVSYNEQFF. DNA for the CDR3: TGTGCCAGCAGCCAAGAGGGCCCCCGGGACGTTTCCTACAATGAGCAGTTCTTC.